The entry below describes one TCR beta chain. The antigen remains undetermined. The repertoire was sequenced with immunoSEQ multiplex PCR; TCRdb's copy has only in-frame clones and lacks some. The sample records around 130,000 clones, roughly 87% being singletons. The data were obtained in a study of T cell responses to AZD1222 COVID-19 vaccine. General study points: Scientists sampled the repertoires only once the peak T cell response had passed.

The specimen was peripheral blood, collected 28 days after the second AZD1222 dose. The TCR sequence derives from an adult who received the AZD1222 COVID-19 vaccine.

Here the CDR3 DNA reads TGTGCCAGTACCTCAGGGGAGGGGGTGAGCAATCAGCCCCAGCATTTT. It encodes CASTSGEGVSNQPQHF. The chain uses TRBV19 and TRBJ1-5; D is perhaps TRBD1 (6 bases). The V gene's germline CDR1 is LNHDA and CDR2 SQIVND (reference sequence). The CDR3 runs to 16 residues. V was shortened by 7 bases and J by 1 base, with 17 bases between the two germline ends.